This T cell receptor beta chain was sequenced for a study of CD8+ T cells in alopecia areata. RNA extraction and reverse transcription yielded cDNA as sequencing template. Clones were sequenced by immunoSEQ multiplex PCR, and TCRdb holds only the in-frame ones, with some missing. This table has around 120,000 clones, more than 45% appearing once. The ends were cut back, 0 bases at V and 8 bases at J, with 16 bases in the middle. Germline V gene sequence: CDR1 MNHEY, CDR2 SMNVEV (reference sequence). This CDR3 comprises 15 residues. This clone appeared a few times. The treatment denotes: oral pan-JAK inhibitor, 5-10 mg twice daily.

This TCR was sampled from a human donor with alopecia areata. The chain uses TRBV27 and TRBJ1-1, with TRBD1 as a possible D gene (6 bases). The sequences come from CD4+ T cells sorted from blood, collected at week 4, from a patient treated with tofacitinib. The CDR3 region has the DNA TGTGCCAGCAGTTTATCGAGGGGGACCGGTAGAGAAGCTTTCTTT. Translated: CASSLSRGTGREAFF.